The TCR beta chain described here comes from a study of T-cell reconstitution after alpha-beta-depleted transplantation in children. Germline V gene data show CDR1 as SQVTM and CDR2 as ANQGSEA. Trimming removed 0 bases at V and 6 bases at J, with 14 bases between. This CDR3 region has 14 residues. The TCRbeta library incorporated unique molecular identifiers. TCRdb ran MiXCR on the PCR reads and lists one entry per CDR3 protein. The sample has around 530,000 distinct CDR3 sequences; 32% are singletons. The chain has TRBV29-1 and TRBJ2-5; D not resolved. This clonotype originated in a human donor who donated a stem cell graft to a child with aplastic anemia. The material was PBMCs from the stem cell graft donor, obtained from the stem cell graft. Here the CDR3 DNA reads TGCAGCGTTGAAGAAGTGGAAGCCTTTCAGACCCAGTACTTC. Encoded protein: CSVEEVEAFQTQYF.